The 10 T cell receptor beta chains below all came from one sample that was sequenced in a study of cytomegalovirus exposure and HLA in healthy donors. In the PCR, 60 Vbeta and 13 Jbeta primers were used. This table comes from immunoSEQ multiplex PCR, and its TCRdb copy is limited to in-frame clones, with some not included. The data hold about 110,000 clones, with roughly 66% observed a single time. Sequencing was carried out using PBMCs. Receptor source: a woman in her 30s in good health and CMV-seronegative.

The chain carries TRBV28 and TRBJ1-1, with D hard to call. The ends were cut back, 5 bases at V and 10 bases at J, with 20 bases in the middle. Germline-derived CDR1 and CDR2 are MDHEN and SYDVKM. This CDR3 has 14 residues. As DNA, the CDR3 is TGTGCCAGCAGTCCCCCCACCGCCCGACGGGGAGCTTTCTTT. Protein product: CASSPPTARRGAFF.

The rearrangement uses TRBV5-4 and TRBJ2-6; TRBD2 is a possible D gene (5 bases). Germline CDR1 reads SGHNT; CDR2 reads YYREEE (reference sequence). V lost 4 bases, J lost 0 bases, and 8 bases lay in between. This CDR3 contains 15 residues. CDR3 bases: TGTGCCAGCAGCCCGGGGAACTCTGGGGCCAACGTCCTGACTTTC. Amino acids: CASSPGNSGANVLTF.

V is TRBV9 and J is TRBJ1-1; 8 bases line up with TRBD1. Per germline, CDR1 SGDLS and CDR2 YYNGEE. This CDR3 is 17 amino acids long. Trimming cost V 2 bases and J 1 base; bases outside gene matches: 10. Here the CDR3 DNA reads TGTGCCAGCAGCGTCGGCACAGGGGGTTGGGGGAACACTGAAGCTTTCTTT. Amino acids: CASSVGTGGWGNTEAFF.

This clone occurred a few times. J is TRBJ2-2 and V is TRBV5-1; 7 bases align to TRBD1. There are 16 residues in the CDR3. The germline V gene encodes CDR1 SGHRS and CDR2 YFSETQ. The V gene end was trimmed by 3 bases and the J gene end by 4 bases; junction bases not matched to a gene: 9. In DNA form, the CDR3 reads TGCGCCAGCAGCTCCATACTGACAGGGAGCACCGGGGAGCTGTTTTTT. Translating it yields CASSSILTGSTGELFF.

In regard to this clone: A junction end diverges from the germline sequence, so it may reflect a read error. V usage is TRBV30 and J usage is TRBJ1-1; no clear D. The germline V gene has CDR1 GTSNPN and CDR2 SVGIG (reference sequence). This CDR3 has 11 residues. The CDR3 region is CAWSTLQEAFF. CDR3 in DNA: TGTGCCTGGAGCACACTCCAAGAGGCTTTCTTC.

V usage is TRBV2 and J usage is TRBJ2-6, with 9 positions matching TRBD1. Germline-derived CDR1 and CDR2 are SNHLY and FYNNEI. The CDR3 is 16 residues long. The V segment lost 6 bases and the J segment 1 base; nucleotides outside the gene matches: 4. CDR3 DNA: TGTGCCAGCAGCGACAGGGGGGCTTCTGGGGCCAACGTCCTGACTTTC. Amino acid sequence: CASSDRGASGANVLTF.

DNA for the CDR3: TGTGCCAGTGAGCCTCAGGTCTGGGCGGGAGGGCGGGACCAAGAGACCCAGTACTTC. Translating it yields CASEPQVWAGGRDQETQYF. The chain uses TRBV7-2 and TRBJ2-5, with TRBD2 identical over 9 bases. This CDR3 has 19 amino acids. Germline values: CDR1 SGHTA, CDR2 FQGNSA. With V trimmed by 9 bases and J by 0 bases, 20 bases remained unmatched.

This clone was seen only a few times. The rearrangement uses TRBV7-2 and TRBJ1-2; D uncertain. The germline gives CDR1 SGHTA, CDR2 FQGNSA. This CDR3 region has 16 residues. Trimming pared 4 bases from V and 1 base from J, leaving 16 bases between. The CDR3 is CASSSVPPASNYGYTF. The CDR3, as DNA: TGTGCCAGCAGCTCCGTCCCGCCCGCGAGTAACTATGGCTACACCTTC.

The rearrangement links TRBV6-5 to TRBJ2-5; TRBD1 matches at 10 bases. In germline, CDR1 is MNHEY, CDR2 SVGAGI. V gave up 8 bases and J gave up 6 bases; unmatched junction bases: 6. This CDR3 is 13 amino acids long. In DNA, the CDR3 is TGTGCCAGCCGGGACAGGGGCACCAAGACCCAGTACTTC. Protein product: CASRDRGTKTQYF.

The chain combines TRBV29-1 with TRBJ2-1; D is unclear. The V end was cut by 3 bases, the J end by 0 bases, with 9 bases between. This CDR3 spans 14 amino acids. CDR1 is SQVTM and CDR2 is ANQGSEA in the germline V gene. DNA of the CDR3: TGCAGCGTTGAGGGCAGAGACTCCTACAATGAGCAGTTCTTC. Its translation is CSVEGRDSYNEQFF.